The 30 T cell receptor beta chains presented below share a single source sample, sequenced in a study of chronic HIV infection and antiretroviral therapy. In TCRdb, the 5' RACE reads were re-called with MiXCR into one record per CDR3 protein. The sample holds 39,000 or so distinct CDR3 sequences, 8% to 10% seen once. The sequenced sample was peripheral blood. The source is an adult who had HIV and had not received antiretroviral therapy, or was an uninfected healthy control (not recorded which).

The rearrangement uses TRBV14 and TRBJ1-1, with 7 positions matching TRBD1. The length of the CDR3 is 12 residues. Germline CDR1 SGHDN, CDR2 FVKESK. The V segment lost 4 bases and the J segment 7 bases; nucleotides outside the gene matches: 3. The CDR3: CASSLQGFEAFF. CDR3 in DNA: TGTGCCAGCAGCCTACAGGGGTTTGAAGCTTTCTTT.

This clonotype is classed as medium-sized. The CDR3, as DNA: TGTGCCAGCAGTTCGGGGGGAGGGCGAAATGAGCAGTTCTTC. Protein sequence: CASSSGGGRNEQFF. This chain connects TRBV27 to TRBJ2-1, with 7 bases lining up with TRBD2. Germline CDR1 is MNHEY and CDR2 is SMNVEV (reference sequence). The CDR3 has 14 amino acids. The ends lost 4 bases at V and 7 bases at J; junction bases unmatched: 7.

This clonotype was found a few times. V gene TRBV24-1 combines with J gene TRBJ2-1, with a possible D match to TRBD2 (6 bases). Germline V lookup: CDR1 KGHDR, CDR2 SFDVKD. V was trimmed by 7 bases and J by 0 bases, leaving 15 bases between them. The CDR3 covers 16 residues. The CDR3 nucleotides read TGTGCCACCAGCTCGCTAGAGACTAGCTCCTACAATGAGCAGTTCTTC. This gives the protein CATSSLETSSYNEQFF.

At least ten counts were recorded for this clonotype. The genes are TRBV29-1 and TRBJ2-7, with D perhaps given as TRBD1 or TRBD2 (5 bases each). Germline V CDR1 and CDR2: SQVTM, ANQGSEA. The CDR3 spans 13 residues. The ends were cut back, 2 bases at V and 2 bases at J, with 10 bases in the middle. The CDR3 bases are TGCAGCGTTGAAAGCCAGGGAGCCTACGAGCAGTACTTC. Its protein is CSVESQGAYEQYF.

This clonotype was observed at least ten times. The rearrangement links TRBV2 to TRBJ2-3; perhaps TRBD2 as D (6 bases). The CDR3 runs 14 residues. Trimming stripped 4 bases from V and 3 bases from J, with 11 bases between. Germline assignment: CDR1 SNHLY and CDR2 FYNNEI. CDR3: CASSVQRATDTQYF. CDR3 nucleotides: TGTGCCAGCAGTGTCCAGCGGGCTACAGATACGCAGTATTTT.

This clonotype showed up just a few times. The chain has TRBV27 and TRBJ1-1, with D hard to call. The V and J ends lost 1 base and 2 bases respectively, with 11 bases between them. Germline-derived CDR1 and CDR2 are MNHEY and SMNVEV (reference sequence). CDR3 length: 15 amino acids. The CDR3 protein is CASSLWGGGNTEAFF. The CDR3 DNA sequence: TGTGCCAGCAGTTTATGGGGAGGAGGAAACACTGAAGCTTTCTTT.

The J gene is TRBJ2-7, the V gene TRBV29-1; D gene unclear. CDR3 size: 12 residues. CDR1 and CDR2 (germline): SQVTM, ANQGSEA. V was shortened by 3 bases and J by 1 base, with 7 bases between the two germline ends. In DNA, the CDR3 is TGCAGCGTTGAGGTCAGGTCCTACGAGCAGTACTTC. It translates to CSVEVRSYEQYF.

This clonotype was found many times. The chain carries TRBV18 and TRBJ1-3; no reliable D call. The CDR3 has 14 residues. V was cut by 3 bases and J by 0 bases, with 6 bases left in between. CDR1 is KGHSH, CDR2 LQKENI, per germline. The CDR3 DNA follows: TGTGCCAGCTCACCGGAGAGCTCTGGAAACACCATATATTTT. Its protein product is CASSPESSGNTIYF. Using reference TRBV18 and TRBJ1-3 for the parts outside the CDR3, the full variable domain is NAGVMQNPRHLVRRRGQEARLRCSPMKGHSHVYWYRQLPEEGLKFMVYLQKENIIDESGMPKERFSAEFPKEGPSILRIQQVVRGDSAAYFCASSPESSGNTIYFGEGSWLTVV.

The CDR3 DNA reads TGTGCCGCTCGGAGCCGGGGGATATATGAAAAACTGTTTTTT. Amino acids: CAARSRGIYEKLFF. The rearrangement links TRBV2 to TRBJ1-4; tentatively, D is TRBD1 (5 bases). V shed 11 bases and J shed 6 bases, with 19 bases lying between them. CDR3 length: 14 amino acids. Germline V gene lookup returns CDR1 SNHLY and CDR2 FYNNEI.

This clonotype was observed many times. The chain carries TRBV28 and TRBJ1-6, with 9 bases lining up with TRBD1. The J segment lost 0 bases and the V segment lost 4 bases, leaving 4 bases of the junction unmatched. Germline CDR1 and CDR2: MDHEN and SYDVKM. This CDR3 comprises 17 residues. CDR3 bases: TGTGCCAGCAGTTGGACAGGGGCGATCTCCTATAATTCACCCCTCCACTTT. As protein: CASSWTGAISYNSPLHF.

The chain couples TRBV4-1 to TRBJ1-6, with D possibly TRBD1 on 5 matching bases. From germline, CDR1 is MGHRA and CDR2 YSYEKL. The CDR3 is 15 residues long. V lost 0 bases and J 8 bases, leaving 11 bases between the germline ends. CDR3 sequence (DNA): TGCGCCAGCAGCCAAGACGCAGGGCCGGATTCACCCCTCCACTTT. Its protein product is CASSQDAGPDSPLHF.

At least ten counts were recorded for this clonotype. The chain recombines TRBV29-1 with TRBJ2-3; unclear D gene. Germline CDR1 and CDR2: SQVTM and ANQGSEA. V was clipped by 4 bases and J by 6 bases, with 5 bases between them. The CDR3 is made up of 10 amino acids. The chain's CDR3 is CSVGSDTQYF. The DNA for the CDR3 is TGCAGCGTTGGCTCCGATACGCAGTATTTT.

This clonotype was counted at least ten times. This rearrangement joins TRBV28 to TRBJ2-1; the D gene is possibly TRBD1 (6 bases). Per the germline V gene, CDR1 is MDHEN and CDR2 is SYDVKM. This CDR3 spans 10 amino acids. The V and J ends lost 8 bases and 9 bases respectively, with 8 bases between them. This CDR3 reads CASLGGEQFF. The CDR3 coding sequence is TGTGCCAGCTTAGGGGGTGAGCAGTTCTTC.

The CDR3 here is CASSQAPGLAGEDTQYF. The DNA for the CDR3 is TGTGCCAGCAGCCAAGCTCCCGGGCTAGCGGGAGAAGATACGCAGTATTTT. V and J are TRBV4-2 and TRBJ2-3; 10 bases map to TRBD2. V shed 1 base and J 5 bases; nucleotides not matched to a gene: 9. The germline V gene encodes CDR1 LGHNA and CDR2 YNFKEQ. The CDR3 is 17 residues long.

This clonotype was recorded at least ten times. V and J are TRBV29-1 and TRBJ2-7, with 7 nucleotides matching TRBD2. Germline V gene sequence: CDR1 SQVTM, CDR2 ANQGSEA. V was clipped by 5 bases and J by 3 bases; unmatched bases: 4. The CDR3 is 12 amino acids. CDR3 nucleotides: TGCAGCGTTTCGGGGAGGGACTACGAGCAGTACTTC. Translated: CSVSGRDYEQYF.

This rearrangement joins TRBV6-5 to TRBJ1-4; D is ambiguous. Germline loops: CDR1 MNHEY, CDR2 SVGAGI. Trimming cost V 0 bases and J 5 bases, with 7 bases left between them. This CDR3 comprises 14 residues. The CDR3 here is CASSYSNGNEKLFF. The DNA for the CDR3 is TGTGCCAGCAGTTACTCGAACGGAAATGAAAAACTGTTTTTT.

In its sample, this clonotype was seen many times. The chain has TRBV27 and TRBJ2-1, with TRBD2 matching 13 bases. CDR1 is MNHEY, CDR2 SMNVEV, per germline (reference sequence). This CDR3 is 15 amino acids long. Germline trimming cut 5 bases from V and 6 bases from J; bases unmatched to any gene: 4. CDR3 sequence (DNA): TGTGCCAGCAGTCTCTGGACTAGCGGGAGCAATGAGCAGTTCTTC. Amino acids: CASSLWTSGSNEQFF.

CDR3 DNA: TGTGCCAGCATTACCGGGACTAGCGGTCTCAATGAGCAGTTCTTC. Translation gives CASITGTSGLNEQFF. The V and J genes are TRBV12-3 or TRBV12-4 and TRBJ2-1; 11 nucleotides line up with TRBD2. CDR3 size: 15 residues. The ends lost 7 bases at V and 6 bases at J; junction bases unmatched: 8.

A remark on this clonotype: One end of the junction fails to match germline, which may point to a read error. The chain joins TRBV10-3 to TRBJ2-7, with 7 bases that match TRBD1. The CDR3 has 12 residues. Germline V gene sequence: CDR1 ENHRY, CDR2 SYGVKD. CDR3 sequence reads: CAISESWQGVNF. The CDR3 region has the DNA TGTGCCATCAGTGAGTCGTGGCAGGGGGTAAACTTC.

This clonotype came up a few times. J is TRBJ2-7 and V is TRBV28, with D maybe TRBD1 (5 bases). The length of the CDR3 is 12 residues. CDR1 MDHEN and CDR2 SYDVKM come from the germline V gene. Deletions cut 4 bases from V and 3 bases from J, with 7 bases between. CDR3 nucleotides: TGTGCCAGCAGTTCGACAGTCTACGAGCAGTACTTC. Its protein is CASSSTVYEQYF.

The sample holds a few counts of this clonotype. This chain uses TRBV21-1 with TRBJ2-1; no DNA check was done on the table's D call, TRBD1. TRBV21-1 is described as a pseudogene. The CDR3 has 18 residues. DNA for the CDR3: TGTGCCAGCAGCAAAGGGGCGAAGAGACGGGTTACCTACAATGAGCAGTTCTTC. The encoded protein is CASSKGAKRRVTYNEQFF.

The CDR3 region is CASSLTGASYGYTF. CDR3 nucleotides: TGTGCCAGCAGCTTAACAGGGGCGAGCTATGGCTACACCTTC. J is TRBJ1-2 and V is TRBV7-2; 7 bases are a match to TRBD1. Germline loops: CDR1 SGHTA, CDR2 FQGNSA. The ends lost 2 bases at V and 4 bases at J; junction bases unmatched: 4. The CDR3 loop spans 14 amino acids. The full variable domain, with the rest looked up from reference TRBV7-2 and TRBJ1-2, is GAGVSQSPSNKVTEKGKDVELRCDPISGHTALYWYRQSLGQGLEFLIYFQGNSAPDKSGLPSDRFSAERTGGSVSTLTIQRTQQEDSAVYLCASSLTGASYGYTFGSGTRLTVV.

In its sample, this clonotype was seen many times. The chain joins TRBV20-1 to TRBJ2-7; TRBD2 agrees at 8 bases. Per the germline V gene, CDR1 is DFQATT and CDR2 is SNEGSKA (reference sequence). CDR3 length: 14 residues. V was clipped by 0 bases and J by 3 bases; unmatched bases: 4. The DNA of the CDR3 is TGCAGTGCTAGAGATCCAGCGGGAGTCTACGAGCAGTACTTC. Protein sequence: CSARDPAGVYEQYF.

This clonotype showed up many times. This rearrangement joins TRBV7-2 to TRBJ2-5; no definite D call. CDR1 and CDR2 from the germline V gene are SGHTA and FQGNSA. The ends were cut back, 1 base at V and 1 base at J, with 1 base in the middle. The CDR3 spans 12 residues. For the CDR3, the DNA is TGTGCCAGCAGCTTAGGCCAAGAGACCCAGTACTTC. Translating it yields CASSLGQETQYF.

The sample holds many counts of this clonotype. The V call is TRBV12-3 or TRBV12-4, the J call TRBJ2-5; D unclear. CDR3 length: 17 amino acids. Trimming took off 3 bases at V and 1 base at J, with 18 bases between the two ends. The CDR3 bases are TGTGCCAGCAGTTTCCTTTTTTCCGCTACAATCCAAGAGACCCAGTACTTC. The encoded protein is CASSFLFSATIQETQYF.

This clonotype appeared many times. The chain uses TRBV7-3 and TRBJ2-1, with 9 bases lining up with TRBD1. Germline V gene data show CDR1 as SGHTA and CDR2 as FQGTGA. Germline trimming cut 4 bases from V and 8 bases from J; bases unmatched to any gene: 3. The CDR3 has 13 amino acids. The CDR3 reads CASSSTGGDEQFF. CDR3 sequence (DNA): TGTGCCAGCAGCTCTACAGGGGGCGATGAGCAGTTCTTC.

For this clonotype: Mismatch with germline at one junction end may stem from a read error. The gene calls are TRBV5-5 and TRBJ1-1; TRBD1 might be the D (6 bases). The germline gives CDR1 SGHKS, CDR2 YYEKEE (reference sequence). The CDR3 is 13 residues long. The CDR3 region has the DNA TGTGCCAGCAGCTTTACAGGGAGAGCTGAAACTTTCTTT. Its translation is CASSFTGRAETFF.

This clonotype was counted at least ten times. The V call is TRBV4-1, the J call TRBJ2-1; 12 bases are a match to TRBD2. The CDR3 is 16 amino acids. Germline assignment: CDR1 MGHRA and CDR2 YSYEKL. V was clipped by 2 bases and J by 7 bases; unmatched bases: 6. CDR3: CASSQPASGRANEQFF. The CDR3 nucleotides are TGCGCCAGCAGCCAACCCGCTAGCGGGAGGGCTAATGAGCAGTTCTTC.

V and J are TRBV28 and TRBJ2-7; D gene unclear. Between the trimmed V and J ends, which lost 6 bases and 4 bases, there was a span of 10 bases. This CDR3 comprises 12 residues. Germline V gene lookup returns CDR1 MDHEN and CDR2 SYDVKM. CDR3 in DNA: TGTGCCAGCAGGACAACCCAATACGAGCAGTACTTC. This codes for CASRTTQYEQYF.

This clonotype was detected a few times. The V call is TRBV4-2, the J call TRBJ2-4; either TRBD1 or TRBD2 may supply D (6 bases each). The ends were cut back, 0 bases at V and 6 bases at J, with 12 bases in the middle. The CDR3 totals 15 residues. Per germline, CDR1 LGHNA and CDR2 YNFKEQ. In nucleotides, the CDR3 is TGTGCCAGCAGCCAAGATCGGGGGCCTGGAAACATTCAGTACTTC. As protein: CASSQDRGPGNIQYF.